The rows below give T cell receptor beta chains drawn from one sample of a study of T cell responses to AZD1222 COVID-19 vaccine. Clones were read by immunoSEQ multiplex PCR, and TCRdb kept only the in-frame ones, dropping some. This sample has approximately 200,000 clones; roughly 94% occur once, and the top ten carry over 1.5%. Sequenced material: peripheral blood, taken 28 days after the second dose of the MenACWY control vaccine. The receptors stem from an adult who received the MenACWY meningococcal vaccine as a control. Each CDR3 is given with its conserved first and last residue. Fields, in order: clone size, V gene, D gene, J gene, CDR3 protein, CDR3 DNA. A D gene is named only where the DNA matches it firmly. Clone sizes are given selectively: once, few, many, or a class where the clone is expanded.

abundance: NA; v_gene: TRBV7-9; d_gene: NA; j_gene: TRBJ2-5; CDR3aa: CASSLETETQYF; CDR3nt: TGTGCCAGCAGCCTAGAGACGGAGACCCAGTACTTC
abundance: NA; v_gene: TRBV10-3; d_gene: NA; j_gene: TRBJ2-2; CDR3aa: CAISLSSTGELFF; CDR3nt: TGTGCCATCAGTTTGTCCTCCACCGGGGAGCTGTTTTTT
abundance: NA; v_gene: TRBV6-5; d_gene: NA; j_gene: TRBJ1-1; CDR3aa: CASSYSFGVNTEAFF; CDR3nt: TGTGCCAGCAGTTACTCCTTCGGGGTGAACACTGAAGCTTTCTTT
abundance: NA; v_gene: TRBV27; d_gene: NA; j_gene: TRBJ2-3; CDR3aa: CASSLSLAVSTDTQYF; CDR3nt: TGTGCCAGCAGTTTATCGTTGGCGGTAAGCACAGATACGCAGTATTTT
abundance: NA; v_gene: TRBV13; d_gene: NA; j_gene: TRBJ1-6; CDR3aa: CASSIVNSPLHF; CDR3nt: TGTGCCAGCAGCATAGTCAATTCACCCCTCCACTTT
abundance: NA; v_gene: TRBV28; d_gene: TRBD1; j_gene: TRBJ1-6; CDR3aa: CASSLDRSNSPLHF; CDR3nt: TGTGCCAGCAGTTTGGACAGGTCCAATTCACCCCTCCACTTT
abundance: NA; v_gene: TRBV4-1; d_gene: NA; j_gene: TRBJ1-5; CDR3aa: CASSQDPPDSNQPQHF; CDR3nt: TGCGCCAGCAGCCAAGATCCTCCAGATAGCAATCAGCCCCAGCATTTT
abundance: NA; v_gene: TRBV6-5; d_gene: NA; j_gene: TRBJ1-1; CDR3aa: CASIGGAGGNTEAFF; CDR3nt: TGTGCCAGCATCGGGGGCGCCGGAGGGAACACTGAAGCTTTCTTT
abundance: NA; v_gene: TRBV10-3; d_gene: TRBD2; j_gene: TRBJ2-2; CDR3aa: CAIGAGGGTGELFF; CDR3nt: TGTGCCATCGGGGCGGGAGGCGGGACCGGGGAGCTGTTTTTT
abundance: once; v_gene: TRBV7-6; d_gene: NA; j_gene: TRBJ1-1; CDR3aa: CASSAGWGEAFF; CDR3nt: TGTGCCAGCAGCGCAGGCTGGGGTGAAGCTTTCTTT
abundance: NA; v_gene: TRBV6-5; d_gene: TRBD1; j_gene: TRBJ2-3; CDR3aa: CASSYSGGTAQYF; CDR3nt: TGTGCCAGCAGTTACTCTGGTGGGACAGCCCAGTATTTT
abundance: NA; v_gene: TRBV12-3/TRBV12-4; d_gene: TRBD1; j_gene: TRBJ1-4; CDR3aa: CASSSRGQKLFF; CDR3nt: TGTGCCAGCAGTTCCAGGGGGCAGAAACTGTTTTTT
abundance: NA; v_gene: TRBV7-9; d_gene: TRBD2; j_gene: TRBJ2-1; CDR3aa: CASSLSWREGGNEQFF; CDR3nt: TGTGCCAGCAGCTTAAGTTGGCGGGAGGGCGGAAATGAGCAGTTCTTC
abundance: NA; v_gene: TRBV5-1; d_gene: TRBD1; j_gene: TRBJ1-5; CDR3aa: CASSLQGTGQPQHF; CDR3nt: TGCGCCAGCAGCTTACAGGGGACGGGTCAGCCCCAGCATTTT
abundance: NA; v_gene: TRBV3-1/TRBV3-2; d_gene: NA; j_gene: TRBJ1-2; CDR3aa: CASSQDGLYGYTF; CDR3nt: TGTGCCAGCAGCCAAGACGGCCTCTATGGCTACACCTTC
abundance: NA; v_gene: TRBV6-5; d_gene: TRBD1; j_gene: TRBJ1-1; CDR3aa: CASSYQTGGQGQAFF; CDR3nt: TGTGCCAGCAGTTACCAGACAGGGGGCCAGGGTCAAGCTTTCTTT
abundance: NA; v_gene: TRBV24-1; d_gene: TRBD2; j_gene: TRBJ2-1; CDR3aa: CATSDLSVAGGKSSYNEQFF; CDR3nt: TGTGCCACCAGTGATTTGTCGGTAGCGGGGGGAAAGAGCTCCTACAATGAGCAGTTCTTC
abundance: few; v_gene: TRBV5-1; d_gene: NA; j_gene: TRBJ1-6; CDR3aa: CASSLGQLNYNSPLHF; CDR3nt: TGCGCCAGCAGCTTGGGCCAGCTTAACTATAATTCACCCCTCCACTTT
abundance: NA; v_gene: TRBV28; d_gene: TRBD1; j_gene: TRBJ1-3; CDR3aa: CASSGGTGGNTIYF; CDR3nt: TGTGCCAGCAGTGGGGGGACAGGCGGAAACACCATATATTTT
abundance: NA; v_gene: TRBV18; d_gene: TRBD2; j_gene: TRBJ2-3; CDR3aa: CASSGLATDTQYF; CDR3nt: TGTGCCAGCTCTGGACTAGCCACAGATACGCAGTATTTT
abundance: NA; v_gene: TRBV28; d_gene: TRBD1; j_gene: TRBJ2-5; CDR3aa: CASSLRQGNTQYF; CDR3nt: TGTGCCAGCAGTTTACGACAGGGAAACACCCAGTACTTC
abundance: NA; v_gene: TRBV27; d_gene: TRBD2; j_gene: TRBJ2-7; CDR3aa: CASSSSGTSAYYEQYF; CDR3nt: TGTGCCAGCAGTTCTAGCGGGACTAGCGCCTACTACGAGCAGTACTTC
abundance: NA; v_gene: TRBV7-2; d_gene: TRBD1; j_gene: TRBJ1-1; CDR3aa: CASSTPGQGAKFGAFF; CDR3nt: TGTGCCAGCAGCACTCCGGGACAGGGGGCTAAGTTCGGAGCTTTCTTT
abundance: NA; v_gene: TRBV28; d_gene: TRBD1; j_gene: TRBJ1-3; CDR3aa: CASSNTLTGIGNTIYF; CDR3nt: TGTGCCAGCAGTAACACACTGACAGGGATAGGAAACACCATATATTTT
abundance: NA; v_gene: TRBV6-4; d_gene: TRBD2; j_gene: TRBJ2-1; CDR3aa: CASRKGLSNNEQFF; CDR3nt: TGTGCCAGCAGGAAGGGACTATCAAACAATGAGCAGTTCTTC
abundance: once; v_gene: TRBV6-5; d_gene: NA; j_gene: TRBJ2-7; CDR3aa: CASIQNYEQYF; CDR3nt: TGTGCCAGCATACAGAACTACGAGCAGTACTTC
abundance: once; v_gene: TRBV6-4; d_gene: NA; j_gene: TRBJ1-5; CDR3aa: CASSADRSQPQHF; CDR3nt: TGTGCCAGCAGTGCCGACAGGTCCCAACCCCAGCATTTT
abundance: once; v_gene: TRBV6-5; d_gene: TRBD1; j_gene: TRBJ1-2; CDR3aa: CASSRDRDLYGYTF; CDR3nt: TGTGCCAGCAGCCGGGACAGAGACCTTTATGGCTACACCTTC
abundance: NA; v_gene: TRBV6-1; d_gene: NA; j_gene: TRBJ2-3; CDR3aa: CASSEARNTQYF; CDR3nt: TGTGCCAGCAGTGAAGCCCGGAATACGCAGTATTTT
abundance: NA; v_gene: TRBV18; d_gene: TRBD1; j_gene: TRBJ1-4; CDR3aa: CASSYLGTGNNEKLFF; CDR3nt: TGTGCCAGCTCGTACTTGGGGACAGGGAACAATGAAAAACTGTTTTTT
abundance: NA; v_gene: TRBV5-1; d_gene: TRBD2; j_gene: TRBJ2-1; CDR3aa: CASSFQAGGPGEQFF; CDR3nt: TGCGCCAGCAGCTTTCAAGCGGGAGGGCCCGGTGAGCAGTTCTTC
abundance: NA; v_gene: TRBV7-9; d_gene: NA; j_gene: TRBJ1-2; CDR3aa: CASSLATTGNYGYTF; CDR3nt: TGTGCCAGCAGCTTAGCCACTACAGGGAACTATGGCTACACCTTC
abundance: NA; v_gene: TRBV19; d_gene: NA; j_gene: TRBJ1-2; CDR3aa: CASSIGPTSNYGYTF; CDR3nt: TGTGCCAGTAGTATTGGGCCGACTTCTAACTATGGCTACACCTTC
abundance: once; v_gene: TRBV28; d_gene: NA; j_gene: TRBJ1-5; CDR3aa: CASRPGPPGPQHF; CDR3nt: TGTGCCAGCAGGCCCGGGCCACCGGGGCCCCAGCATTTT
abundance: NA; v_gene: TRBV7-2; d_gene: NA; j_gene: TRBJ2-5; CDR3aa: CASSLGTGRETQYF; CDR3nt: TGTGCCAGCAGCTTAGGCACAGGGAGGGAGACCCAGTACTTC
abundance: NA; v_gene: TRBV4-2; d_gene: TRBD2; j_gene: TRBJ2-3; CDR3aa: CASSMSLAGGAATDTQYF; CDR3nt: TGTGCCAGCAGCATGTCCCTAGCGGGGGGGGCCGCCACAGATACGCAGTATTTT
abundance: NA; v_gene: TRBV13; d_gene: NA; j_gene: TRBJ2-7; CDR3aa: CASSLGTGGEQYF; CDR3nt: TGTGCCAGCAGCTTAGGAACAGGAGGCGAGCAGTACTTC
abundance: few; v_gene: TRBV19; d_gene: NA; j_gene: TRBJ1-6; CDR3aa: CASSSQERSPLHF; CDR3nt: TGTGCCAGTAGTAGCCAGGAGAGATCACCCCTCCACTTT
abundance: NA; v_gene: TRBV4-2; d_gene: NA; j_gene: TRBJ1-4; CDR3aa: CASSQIQGTNEKLFF; CDR3nt: TGTGCCAGCAGCCAGATACAGGGCACTAATGAAAAACTGTTTTTT
abundance: NA; v_gene: TRBV7-8; d_gene: NA; j_gene: TRBJ2-7; CDR3aa: CASSSRGGSYEQYF; CDR3nt: TGTGCCAGCAGTTCGCGGGGTGGGTCCTACGAGCAGTACTTC
abundance: NA; v_gene: TRBV7-3; d_gene: NA; j_gene: TRBJ2-4; CDR3aa: CASSLQTVAKNIQYF; CDR3nt: TGTGCCAGCAGCTTACAGACGGTAGCCAAAAACATTCAGTACTTC
abundance: NA; v_gene: TRBV6-5; d_gene: NA; j_gene: TRBJ2-7; CDR3aa: CASSLSQRISYEQYF; CDR3nt: TGTGCCAGCAGTCTCTCGCAGAGGATCTCCTACGAGCAGTACTTC
abundance: NA; v_gene: TRBV13; d_gene: NA; j_gene: TRBJ2-6; CDR3aa: CASSVRASGANVLTF; CDR3nt: TGTGCCAGCAGCGTCCGGGCGTCTGGGGCCAACGTCCTGACTTTC
abundance: NA; v_gene: TRBV5-1; d_gene: NA; j_gene: TRBJ2-1; CDR3aa: CASSLGQYNEQFF; CDR3nt: TGCGCCAGCAGCTTGGGCCAGTACAATGAGCAGTTCTTC
abundance: NA; v_gene: TRBV9; d_gene: TRBD2; j_gene: TRBJ2-1; CDR3aa: CASSVAGESGSSYNEQFF; CDR3nt: TGTGCCAGCAGCGTAGCCGGGGAGAGCGGGAGCTCCTACAATGAGCAGTTCTTC
abundance: NA; v_gene: TRBV6-5; d_gene: TRBD2; j_gene: TRBJ2-2; CDR3aa: CASSQTSGPTGELFF; CDR3nt: TGTGCCAGCAGTCAAACTAGCGGGCCAACCGGGGAGCTGTTTTTT
abundance: NA; v_gene: TRBV6-2/TRBV6-3; d_gene: NA; j_gene: TRBJ2-7; CDR3aa: CASSQSGSYEQYF; CDR3nt: TGTGCCAGCAGTCAATCAGGGTCCTACGAGCAGTACTTC
abundance: NA; v_gene: TRBV4-2; d_gene: NA; j_gene: TRBJ2-3; CDR3aa: CASSQDPADTQYF; CDR3nt: TGTGCCAGCAGCCAAGATCCCGCAGATACGCAGTATTTT
abundance: NA; v_gene: TRBV18; d_gene: NA; j_gene: TRBJ2-7; CDR3aa: CASSEGWSSYEQYF; CDR3nt: TGTGCCAGCTCGGAAGGATGGAGCTCCTACGAGCAGTACTTC
abundance: NA; v_gene: TRBV28; d_gene: TRBD1; j_gene: TRBJ1-6; CDR3aa: CASSLGGQGAVGYNSPLHF; CDR3nt: TGTGCCAGCAGTTTGGGTGGGCAGGGGGCGGTTGGCTATAATTCACCCCTCCACTTT